This TCR beta chain comes out of a study of cytomegalovirus exposure and HLA in healthy donors. The CDR3 is 14 residues long. With 3 bases clipped from V and 0 bases from J, the junction kept 0 bases outside the gene matches. Germline V CDR1 and CDR2: MGHDK, SYGVNS. This PCR relied on a set of 60 Vbeta primers and 13 Jbeta primers. The method was immunoSEQ multiplex PCR; TCRdb's version includes in-frame clones alone and lacks a portion of them. This table holds roughly 250,000 clones, 80% found once. Sequenced sample: PBMCs. The clonotype was recovered from a girl under 10 years old in good health and CMV-seronegative. The chain recombines TRBV25-1 with TRBJ2-7; the match to TRBD2 covers 9 bases. The CDR3 DNA reads TGTGCCAGCAGTGAGCGGGAGGGCTCCTACGAGCAGTACTTC. Translated, it gives CASSEREGSYEQYF.